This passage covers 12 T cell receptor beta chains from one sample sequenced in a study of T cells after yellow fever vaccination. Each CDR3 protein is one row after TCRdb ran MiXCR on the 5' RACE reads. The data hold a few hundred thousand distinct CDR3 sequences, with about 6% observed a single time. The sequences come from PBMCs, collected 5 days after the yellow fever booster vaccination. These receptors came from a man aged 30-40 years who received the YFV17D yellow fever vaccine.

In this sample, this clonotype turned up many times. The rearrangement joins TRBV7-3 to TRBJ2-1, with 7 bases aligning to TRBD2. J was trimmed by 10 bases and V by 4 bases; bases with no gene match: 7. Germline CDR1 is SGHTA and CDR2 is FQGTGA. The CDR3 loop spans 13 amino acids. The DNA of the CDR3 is TGTGCCAGCAGCTCCCCAACAGCGGGGGAGCAGTTCTTC. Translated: CASSSPTAGEQFF.

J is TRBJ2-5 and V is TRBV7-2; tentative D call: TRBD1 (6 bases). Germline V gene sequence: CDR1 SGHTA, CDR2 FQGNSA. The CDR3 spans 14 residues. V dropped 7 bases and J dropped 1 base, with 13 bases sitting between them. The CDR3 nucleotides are TGTGCCAGCACCCAGGGGCCGGGCCAAGAGACCCAGTACTTC. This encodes CASTQGPGQETQYF.

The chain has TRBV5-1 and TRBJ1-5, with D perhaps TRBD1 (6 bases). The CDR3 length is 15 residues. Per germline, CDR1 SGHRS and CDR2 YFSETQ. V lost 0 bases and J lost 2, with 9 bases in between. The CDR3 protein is CASSLAGDRNQPQHF. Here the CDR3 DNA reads TGCGCCAGCAGCTTGGCAGGGGATCGCAATCAGCCCCAGCATTTT.

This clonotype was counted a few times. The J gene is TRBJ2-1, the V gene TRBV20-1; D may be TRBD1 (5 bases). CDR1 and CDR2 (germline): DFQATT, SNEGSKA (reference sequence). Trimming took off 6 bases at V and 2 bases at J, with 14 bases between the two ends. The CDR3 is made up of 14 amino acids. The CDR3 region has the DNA TGCAGTGCAAGGGGCCCAGTTGCCTACAATGAGCAGTTCTTC. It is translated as CSARGPVAYNEQFF.

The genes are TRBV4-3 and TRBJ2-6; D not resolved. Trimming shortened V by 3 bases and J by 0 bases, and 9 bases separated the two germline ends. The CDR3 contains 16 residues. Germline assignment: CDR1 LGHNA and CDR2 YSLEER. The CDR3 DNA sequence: TGCGCCAGCAGCCAGCCCTCCCACTCTGGGGCCAACGTCCTGACTTTC. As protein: CASSQPSHSGANVLTF.

This CDR3 reads CAISEGAYNEQFF. The CDR3 nucleotides read TGTGCCATCAGTGAGGGGGCCTACAATGAGCAGTTCTTC. The V gene is TRBV10-3, the J gene TRBJ2-1; the D is unclear. The CDR3 loop spans 13 amino acids. The V gene lost 2 bases and the J gene lost 2 bases, with 4 bases spanning the gap. Germline V gives CDR1 ENHRY, CDR2 SYGVKD.

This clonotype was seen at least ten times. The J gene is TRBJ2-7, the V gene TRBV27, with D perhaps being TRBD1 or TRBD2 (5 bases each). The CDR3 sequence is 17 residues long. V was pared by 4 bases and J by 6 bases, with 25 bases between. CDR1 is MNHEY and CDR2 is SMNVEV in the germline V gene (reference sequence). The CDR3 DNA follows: TGTGCCAGCAGTTCAGGCCCCGAGTGGGGGTACACCCTCGAGCAGTACTTC. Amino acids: CASSSGPEWGYTLEQYF.

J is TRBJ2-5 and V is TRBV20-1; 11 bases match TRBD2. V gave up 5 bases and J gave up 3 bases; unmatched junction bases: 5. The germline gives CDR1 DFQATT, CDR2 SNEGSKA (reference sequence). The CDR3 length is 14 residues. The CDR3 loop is CSARPSGRKETQYF. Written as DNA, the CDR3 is TGCAGTGCTCGGCCTAGCGGGAGGAAAGAGACCCAGTACTTC.

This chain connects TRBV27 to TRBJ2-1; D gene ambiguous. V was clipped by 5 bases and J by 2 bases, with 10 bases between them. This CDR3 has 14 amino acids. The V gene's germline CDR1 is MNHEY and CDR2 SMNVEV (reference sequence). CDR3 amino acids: CASSSTSAYNEQFF. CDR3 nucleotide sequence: TGTGCCAGCAGTAGCACTTCTGCCTACAATGAGCAGTTCTTC.

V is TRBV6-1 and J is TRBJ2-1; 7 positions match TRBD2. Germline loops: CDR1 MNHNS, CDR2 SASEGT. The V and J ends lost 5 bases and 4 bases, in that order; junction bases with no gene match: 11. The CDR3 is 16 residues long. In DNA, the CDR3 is TGTGCCAGCAGTCCCCTCGGCGGGAGAGGGTACAATGAGCAGTTCTTC. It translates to CASSPLGGRGYNEQFF.

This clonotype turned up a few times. The CDR3 coding sequence is TGTGCCAGCAGCTTAGAGGCAGGGGGGGCAGTCAATGAGCAGTTCTTC. This sequence encodes CASSLEAGGAVNEQFF. The rearrangement links TRBV7-6 to TRBJ2-1; possibly TRBD1 or TRBD2 for D (7 bases each). V dropped 1 base and J dropped 6 bases, with 16 bases sitting between them. The CDR3 extends over 16 amino acids. Germline V gene sequence: CDR1 SGHVS, CDR2 FNYEAQ.

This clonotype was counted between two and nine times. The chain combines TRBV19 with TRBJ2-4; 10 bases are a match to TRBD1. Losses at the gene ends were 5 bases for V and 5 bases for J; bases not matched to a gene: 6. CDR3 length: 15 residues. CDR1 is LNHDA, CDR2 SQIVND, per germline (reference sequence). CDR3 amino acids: CASSARTGGENIQYF. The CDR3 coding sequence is TGTGCCAGTAGTGCCCGGACAGGGGGAGAAAACATTCAGTACTTC. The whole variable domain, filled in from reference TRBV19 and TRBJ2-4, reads DGGITQSPKYLFRKEGQNVTLSCEQNLNHDAMYWYRQDPGQGLRLIYYSQIVNDFQKGDIAEGYSVSREKKESFPLTVTSAQKNPTAFYLCASSARTGGENIQYFGAGTRLSVL.